The clone carrying this TCR beta chain has ten or more counts. Its matching antigen is unknown. One entry per CDR3 protein results from TCRdb running MiXCR on the RT-PCR reads. The sample holds roughly 650,000 distinct CDR3 sequences, around 15% seen once. The entry originates in a study of response to subunit inactivated influenza vaccine. Study outcomes and limitations: The authors put forward the suggestion that each seasonal influenza vaccination may bring in only a limited number of new T cells.

Sequenced here: PBMCs from blood, sampled 14 days before vaccination. The source is a man aged 45-65 years who received an inactivated influenza vaccine.

CDR3 nucleotide sequence: TGCAGTGCTCAATACCTAGAAGGGGCCGGGGAGCTGTTTTTT. It codes for CSAQYLEGAGELFF. The chain couples TRBV20-1 to TRBJ2-2; tentative D call: TRBD1 (5 bases). Trimming left V 5 bases short and J 6 bases short, with 16 bases between. This CDR3 region has 14 residues. CDR1 is DFQATT, CDR2 SNEGSKA, per germline (reference sequence).